One and the same sample provided the 19 T cell receptor beta chains below, sequenced in a study of blood T cell repertoires in COVID-19. Sequencing used immunoSEQ multiplex PCR; TCRdb keeps in-frame clones, though not all of them. Of approximately 270,000 clones in the sample, 80% to 90% were seen once. The sample comprised PBMCs or T cells enriched from blood (not recorded which). The receptors shown here come from a woman aged 50 to 60 who had recovered from COVID-19.

In this sample, this clone turned up many times. The sample carries other DNA sequences with the same CDR3. This sequence joins TRBV6-5 and TRBJ2-7; 13 bases map to TRBD2. The germline V gene encodes CDR1 MNHEY and CDR2 SVGAGI. The CDR3 totals 15 residues. With V trimmed by 5 bases and J by 0 bases, 1 base remained unmatched. The CDR3 reads CASSRTSGSSYEQYF. In nucleotides, the CDR3 is TGTGCCAGCAGTCGGACTAGCGGGAGCTCCTACGAGCAGTACTTC.

This clone appeared a single time. V gene TRBV28 combines with J gene TRBJ1-4, with 9 bases identical to TRBD1. This CDR3 has 15 residues. The trim removed 5 bases at V and 3 bases at J, leaving 4 bases unmatched. The germline gives CDR1 MDHEN, CDR2 SYDVKM. For the CDR3, the DNA is TGTGCCAGCAGTCCCCGACAGGGGGCTAATGAAAAACTGTTTTTT. Translation: CASSPRQGANEKLFF.

This chain connects TRBV10-3 to TRBJ2-1; tentatively, D is TRBD2 (5 bases). CDR1 is ENHRY and CDR2 is SYGVKD in the germline V gene. The V end was cut by 2 bases, the J end by 7 bases, with 12 bases between. This CDR3 comprises 14 residues. The CDR3 nucleotides are TGTGCCATCAGTGAGGCTAGCTTTTTGAATGAGCAGTTCTTC. The encoded protein is CAISEASFLNEQFF.

The genes are TRBV5-8 and TRBJ1-4, with a possible D match to TRBD1 (6 bases). Germline V gives CDR1 SGHTS, CDR2 YDEGEE. Trimming left V 1 base short and J 7 bases short, with 14 bases between. The CDR3 consists of 15 residues. The CDR3 bases are TGTGCCAGCAGCTTGTATGGGACACGTACTGAAAAACTGTTTTTT. Protein: CASSLYGTRTEKLFF.

The V call is TRBV2, the J call TRBJ2-5, with D perhaps matching TRBD1 (6 bases). CDR3 length equals 15 residues. Germline lookup yields CDR1 SNHLY and CDR2 FYNNEI. With 3 bases removed from V and 2 bases from J, the gap between germline ends came to 13 bases. CDR3 amino acids: CASSDDRLQQETQYF. CDR3 DNA: TGTGCCAGCAGTGACGACAGGCTACAACAAGAGACCCAGTACTTC.

CDR3 sequence (DNA): TGCGCCAGCAGTTTGTTGGGGGGTAACACCGGGGAGCTGTTTTTT. Translating it yields CASSLLGGNTGELFF. The rearrangement joins TRBV5-1 to TRBJ2-2, with D possibly being TRBD2 (6 bases). Germline V gene sequence: CDR1 SGHRS, CDR2 YFSETQ. V was trimmed by 5 bases and J by 2 bases, leaving 13 bases between them. CDR3 length equals 15 residues.

This clone came up a few times. The chain uses TRBV28 and TRBJ2-7, with TRBD2 identical over 12 bases. This CDR3 is 15 amino acids long. V trimming: 0 bases; J trimming: 7 bases; junction bases outside the gene matches: 4. Germline assignment: CDR1 MDHEN and CDR2 SYDVKM. CDR3 amino acids: CASSLWLAGGWEQYF. The CDR3 DNA reads as TGTGCCAGCAGTTTATGGCTAGCGGGAGGGTGGGAGCAGTACTTC.

The rearrangement uses TRBV7-9 and TRBJ2-1; a possible D gene is TRBD1 (6 bases). The CDR3 has 16 residues. The ends were cut back, 6 bases at V and 0 bases at J, with 15 bases in the middle. Germline V gene lookup returns CDR1 SEHNR and CDR2 FQNEAQ (reference sequence). This CDR3 is CASSLDSTFSYNEQFF. For the CDR3, the DNA is TGTGCCAGCAGTTTGGACAGTACATTCTCCTACAATGAGCAGTTCTTC.

The V and J genes are TRBV5-8 and TRBJ2-7; a weak D match, TRBD2 (5 bases). The CDR3 is 14 amino acids. Germline assignment: CDR1 SGHTS and CDR2 YDEGEE. Trimming left V 4 bases short and J 2 bases short, with 13 bases between. The CDR3: CASSPRGPTYEQYF. In DNA form, the CDR3 reads TGTGCCAGCAGCCCCCGCGGGCCTACCTACGAGCAGTACTTC.

The genes are TRBV10-3 and TRBJ2-7, with TRBD2 matching 7 bases. J was trimmed by 5 bases and V by 6 bases; bases with no gene match: 22. The CDR3 extends over 18 amino acids. Germline V gene lookup returns CDR1 ENHRY and CDR2 SYGVKD. The DNA of the CDR3 is TGTGCCATCAGCGGGGGGACCACTTTAGGTGTGAGTACCCACGAGCAGTACTTC. This encodes CAISGGTTLGVSTHEQYF.

The CDR3 coding sequence is TGTGCCAGCAGCCCTGACAGGGGGCGAGGCACTGAAGCTTTCTTT. The encoded protein is CASSPDRGRGTEAFF. This chain joins TRBV7-2 and TRBJ1-1; 10 bases are a match to TRBD1. Germline values: CDR1 SGHTA, CDR2 FQGNSA. J was trimmed by 4 bases and V by 5 bases; bases with no gene match: 7. The CDR3 totals 15 residues.

Here the CDR3 DNA reads TGTGCCAGCAGTTGGGGGACACAGGGCAACTATGGCTACACCTTC. Residues: CASSWGTQGNYGYTF. The V and J genes are TRBV27 and TRBJ1-2; maybe TRBD1 (6 bases). Looked up from germline, CDR1 is MNHEY and CDR2 is SMNVEV (reference sequence). The CDR3 consists of 15 residues. Trimming removed 4 bases at V and 2 bases at J, with 14 bases between.

The chain joins TRBV23-1 to TRBJ1-2; D gene ambiguous. TRBV23-1 falls under the ORF class, with uncertain function. This CDR3 region has 18 residues. The V end was cut by 6 bases, the J end by 3 bases, with 26 bases between. The CDR3 nucleotides read TGCGCCAGCAGCGACCCCGGGGTGAGGGTAGCTAACGACTATGGCTACACCTTC. Its translation is CASSDPGVRVANDYGYTF.

The chain employs TRBV30 and TRBJ1-1, with D possibly being TRBD1 (6 bases). V was trimmed by 4 bases and J by 4 bases, leaving 10 bases between them. The CDR3 runs 12 residues. The germline V gene has CDR1 GTSNPN and CDR2 SVGIG (reference sequence). The CDR3 nucleotides are TGTGCCTGGACCGCCAGGGGCACTGAAGCTTTCTTT. The encoded protein is CAWTARGTEAFF.

This clone was observed once. The sample has other DNA sequences that encode this CDR3 too. The chain uses TRBV3-1 (or the pseudogene TRBV3-2) and TRBJ1-4; no clear D gene. The length of the CDR3 is 13 residues. The germline gives CDR1 LGHDT, CDR2 YNNKEL (reference sequence). Deletions cut 1 base from V and 8 bases from J, with 8 bases between. The CDR3 protein is CASSQVSGEKLFF. The CDR3 nucleotides read TGTGCCAGCAGCCAAGTTTCGGGAGAAAAACTGTTTTTT.

This clone was detected once. The chain uses TRBV7-9 and TRBJ2-7; 8 bases match TRBD1. This CDR3 contains 15 residues. Germline trimming cut 4 bases from V and 6 bases from J; bases unmatched to any gene: 11. Germline CDR1 SEHNR, CDR2 FQNEAQ (reference sequence). The CDR3 coding sequence is TGTGCCAGCAGCTCCCTACAGGGGGGCCTGTTCGAGCAGTACTTC. Amino acids: CASSSLQGGLFEQYF. The entire variable domain, with the rest obtained from reference TRBV7-9 and TRBJ2-7, is as follows: DTGVSQNPRHKITKRGQNVTFRCDPISEHNRLYWYRQTLGQGPEFLTYFQNEAQLEKSRLLSDRFSAERPKGSFSTLEIQRTEQGDSAMYLCASSSLQGGLFEQYFGPGTRLTVT.

CDR3 loop: CASSPSLRGQFF. The CDR3 nucleotides are TGTGCCAGCAGTCCGTCGCTCAGGGGTCAGTTCTTC. V and J are TRBV12-3 or TRBV12-4 and TRBJ2-1; a weak D match, TRBD1 (6 bases). The V and J ends lost 5 bases and 13 bases respectively, with 15 bases between them. The length of the CDR3 is 12 residues.

The V and J genes are TRBV9 and TRBJ2-2, with 11 bases matching TRBD1. CDR3 length: 16 residues. V was clipped by 4 bases and J by 8 bases; unmatched bases: 10. Germline CDR1 SGDLS, CDR2 YYNGEE. This chain's CDR3 is CASSPRTGGRSGELFF. The CDR3 bases are TGTGCCAGCAGCCCACGGACAGGGGGCAGAAGTGGGGAGCTGTTTTTT.

This clone was seen only a few times. V and J are TRBV7-3 and TRBJ1-2; D not resolved. Germline V gene sequence: CDR1 SGHTA, CDR2 FQGTGA. Trimming cost V 0 bases and J 8 bases, with 10 bases left between them. The CDR3 has 13 residues. The CDR3 coding sequence is TGTGCCAGCAGCTTAACATCATCGGGGGGCTACACCTTC. Protein: CASSLTSSGGYTF.